The 15 T cell receptor beta chains given below trace back to one sample, sequenced in a study of T cell responses to AZD1222 COVID-19 vaccine (dated by TCRdb to about 2021). The intended sense of this specimen's time point label: about 28 days (+/-7) after the second vaccine dose. The library was built by means of the immunoSEQ multiplex PCR assay. The clones in this table, taken by TCRdb from immuneACCESS, are in-frame only. Not every clone is retained; where verified, under half of the shortfall comes from an unresolved V gene, and the cause of the rest is unknown. The sample table lists about 120,000 clones, 92% of them with a count of one. The ten largest clones take up 2% to 2.5% of the sample. Source: peripheral blood, taken 28 days after the second AZD1222 dose. These receptor sequences come from an adult who received the AZD1222 COVID-19 vaccine.

The gene calls are TRBV7-6 and TRBJ2-5; a possible D gene is TRBD2 (6 bases). Deletions cut 3 bases from V and 5 bases from J, with 19 bases between. Germline V gene sequence: CDR1 SGHVS, CDR2 FNYEAQ. This CDR3 spans 16 amino acids. CDR3 sequence: CASSFGGSGVGETQYF. The CDR3 DNA follows: TGTGCCAGCAGCTTTGGGGGGTCCGGCGTTGGGGAGACCCAGTACTTC. Using reference TRBV7-6 and TRBJ2-5 for the parts outside the CDR3, the full variable domain is GAGVSQSPRYKVTKRGQDVALRCDPISGHVSLYWYRQALGQGPEFLTYFNYEAQQDKSGLPNDRFSAERPEGSISTLTIQRTEQRDSAMYRCASSFGGSGVGETQYFGPGTRLLVL.

The rearrangement uses TRBV11-1 and TRBJ1-1; possibly TRBD1 for D (5 bases). CDR3 length equals 14 residues. Trimming stripped 5 bases from V and 1 base from J, with 11 bases between. Germline V CDR1 and CDR2: SGHAT, FQDESV (reference sequence). CDR3 sequence reads: CASSRQRGNTEAFF. The DNA for the CDR3 is TGTGCCAGCAGCCGCCAGAGGGGGAACACTGAAGCTTTCTTT.

In this sample, this clone turned up once. V usage is TRBV2 and J usage is TRBJ2-5, with D possibly being TRBD1 (5 bases). This CDR3 region has 12 residues. Trimming took off 7 bases at V and 4 bases at J, with 10 bases between the two ends. Germline loops: CDR1 SNHLY, CDR2 FYNNEI. In DNA form, the CDR3 reads TGTGCCAGCACGGGCAGGGCAGAGACCCAGTACTTC. It specifies CASTGRAETQYF. Full variable domain (remainder filled in from reference TRBV2 and TRBJ2-5): EPEVTQTPSHQVTQMGQEVILRCVPISNHLYFYWYRQILGQKVEFLVSFYNNEISEKSEIFDDQFSVERPDGSNFTLKIRSTKLEDSAMYFCASTGRAETQYFGPGTRLLVL.

V usage is TRBV10-2 and J usage is TRBJ1-5; 7 bases fit TRBD1. The J segment lost 6 bases and the V segment lost 5 bases, leaving 10 bases of the junction unmatched. The CDR3 length is 15 residues. The germline V gene encodes CDR1 WSHSY and CDR2 SAAADI. DNA for the CDR3: TGCGCCAGCAGTCTTAGAGGAGGGGGCACTCAGCCCCAGCATTTT. Translated: CASSLRGGGTQPQHF.

This chain links TRBV4-2 with TRBJ1-6, with D unresolved. Germline V gene lookup returns CDR1 LGHNA and CDR2 YNFKEQ. The CDR3 contains 17 residues. Deletions cut 0 bases from V and 0 bases from J, with 9 bases between. In DNA, the CDR3 is TGTGCCAGCAGCCAAGATCGGGCCAGCTCCTATAATTCACCCCTCCACTTT. This encodes CASSQDRASSYNSPLHF.

The rearrangement joins TRBV7-9 to TRBJ2-1; 11 nucleotides agree with TRBD2. CDR3 length: 13 residues. The germline V gene encodes CDR1 SEHNR and CDR2 FQNEAQ (reference sequence). V lost 6 bases to trimming and J lost 8 bases; unmatched junction nucleotides: 3. CDR3 residues: CASRLAGGYEQFF. In nucleotides, the CDR3 is TGTGCCAGCAGGCTAGCGGGGGGTTATGAGCAGTTCTTC.

V usage is TRBV21-1 and J usage is TRBJ2-7. TRBV21-1 is deemed a pseudogene. This CDR3 region has 13 residues. CDR3 region: CASSKRRPYEQYF. For the CDR3, the DNA is TGTGCCAGCAGCAAAAGACGGCCGTACGAGCAGTACTTC.

The chain carries TRBV27 and TRBJ2-7, with D perhaps TRBD1 (5 bases). CDR1 is MNHEY, CDR2 SMNVEV, per germline (reference sequence). V was shortened by 0 bases and J by 2 bases, with 5 bases between the two germline ends. This CDR3 has 13 residues. The CDR3 sequence: CASSLSQAYEQYF. The CDR3 DNA reads TGTGCCAGCAGTTTATCACAGGCCTACGAGCAGTACTTC.

This clone was observed a handful of times. The chain is built from TRBV7-2 and TRBJ2-7; D is perhaps TRBD1 (6 bases). CDR1 is SGHTA and CDR2 is FQGNSA in the germline V gene. The V end lost 0 bases, the J end lost 13 bases, and 16 bases lay between the germline ends. The CDR3 is 13 amino acids. CDR3 protein: CASSLAGVGTPYF. Here the CDR3 DNA reads TGTGCCAGCAGCTTAGCCGGGGTGGGGACACCCTACTTC.

V and J are TRBV11-2 and TRBJ2-2; the match to TRBD2 covers 12 bases. CDR1 and CDR2 from the germline V gene are SGHAT and FQNNGV. The CDR3 consists of 18 residues. With V trimmed by 1 base and J by 2 bases, 5 bases remained unmatched. CDR3 loop: CASSLVLAGGENTGELFF. The CDR3 DNA reads TGTGCCAGCAGCTTAGTGCTAGCGGGGGGGGAAAACACCGGGGAGCTGTTTTTT.

J is TRBJ2-5 and V is TRBV4-3, with TRBD1 identical over 8 bases. The CDR3 has 15 residues. J gave up 5 bases and V 4 bases, and 9 bases lay outside the gene matches. The germline V gene encodes CDR1 LGHNA and CDR2 YSLEER. DNA for the CDR3: TGCGCCAGCAGCCCTCAGGGACAGGCAGGGGAGACCCAGTACTTC. It codes for CASSPQGQAGETQYF.

V is TRBV4-2 and J is TRBJ2-1; TRBD2 aligns across 9 bases. With 4 bases clipped from V and 7 bases from J, the junction kept 11 bases outside the gene matches. CDR1 and CDR2 from the germline V gene are LGHNA and YNFKEQ. The CDR3 has 16 amino acids. The CDR3 DNA is TGTGCCAGCAGCCCGCCTGGGGCGGGGGGGGAGAATGAGCAGTTCTTC. Amino acid sequence: CASSPPGAGGENEQFF.

The V and J genes are TRBV7-6 and TRBJ2-3, with TRBD2 identical over 9 bases. Germline trimming cut 4 bases from V and 11 bases from J; bases unmatched to any gene: 13. The length of the CDR3 is 15 residues. Germline V gene sequence: CDR1 SGHVS, CDR2 FNYEAQ. The CDR3 reads CASSSPFLAGSGQYF. DNA for the CDR3: TGTGCCAGCAGCTCCCCGTTTCTAGCGGGGTCGGGGCAGTATTTT. Using reference TRBV7-6 and TRBJ2-3 for the parts outside the CDR3, the full variable domain is GAGVSQSPRYKVTKRGQDVALRCDPISGHVSLYWYRQALGQGPEFLTYFNYEAQQDKSGLPNDRFSAERPEGSISTLTIQRTEQRDSAMYRCASSSPFLAGSGQYFGPGTRLTVL.

The count of this clone is one. The rearrangement uses TRBV27 and TRBJ2-3; 8 positions match TRBD1. The J segment lost 6 bases and the V segment lost 4 bases, leaving 3 bases of the junction unmatched. Germline CDR1 MNHEY, CDR2 SMNVEV (reference sequence). The CDR3 totals 13 residues. The CDR3, as DNA: TGTGCCAGCAGTTACAGGGGGGAGGATACGCAGTATTTT. Its translation: CASSYRGEDTQYF.

The CDR3 nucleotides read TGTGCCAGCTCACTACGCCAGGGGGAGAACACTGAAGCTTTCTTT. Its protein product is CASSLRQGENTEAFF. The V call is TRBV18, the J call TRBJ1-1; 7 nucleotides line up with TRBD1. Trimming at V came to 4 bases and at J to 1 base, leaving 6 bases not matched to a gene. This CDR3 has 15 residues. CDR1 and CDR2 from the germline V gene are KGHSH and LQKENI.